Below are 9 T cell receptor beta chains sequenced from a single sample in a study of Ad26.COV2.S vaccination and SARS-CoV-2 variants. Treatment meaning: some 20 received Ad26.COV2.S at low or high dose, single or two shots; roughly 5 received placebo; per-sample allocation not given. Samples came from day 63 after the first vaccine or placebo injection. The protocol was immunoSEQ multiplex PCR, while the TCRdb copy is restricted to in-frame clones and leaves out a portion. The table includes some 500,000 clones, roughly 89% detected once. The specimen was peripheral blood, collected in a trial of Ad26.COV2.S vaccine versus placebo. These receptors came from a person aged 18-65 years who received the Ad26.COV2.S COVID-19 vaccine or a placebo.

This clone has only one observation. J is TRBJ2-5 and V is TRBV13; 8 bases are shared with TRBD2. After removal of 5 bases from V and 5 bases from J, the junction contained 7 bases not matched to a gene. This CDR3 is built from 14 residues. The V gene's germline CDR1 is PRHDT and CDR2 FYEKMQ (reference sequence). CDR3 in amino acids: CASSQRGGVETQYF. The CDR3 DNA follows: TGTGCCAGCAGCCAACGGGGGGGAGTTGAGACCCAGTACTTC.

The chain links TRBV2 to TRBJ1-2; D remains ambiguous. The CDR3 runs 14 residues. Deletions cut 6 bases from V and 8 bases from J, with 19 bases between. In germline, CDR1 is SNHLY, CDR2 FYNNEI. The CDR3 DNA reads as TGTGCCAGCAGGCCTCGTAGGGTGGTGGGCGGCTACACCTTC. Translation gives CASRPRRVVGGYTF. The full variable domain, in which reference TRBV2 and TRBJ1-2 provide the parts outside the CDR3, is EPEVTQTPSHQVTQMGQEVILRCVPISNHLYFYWYRQILGQKVEFLVSFYNNEISEKSEIFDDQFSVERPDGSNFTLKIRSTKLEDSAMYFCASRPRRVVGGYTFGSGTRLTVV.

The genes are TRBV6-1 and TRBJ1-4; possibly TRBD1 for D (5 bases). Germline values: CDR1 MNHNS, CDR2 SASEGT. There are 16 residues in the CDR3. Between the trimmed V and J ends, which lost 4 bases and 6 bases, there was a span of 18 bases. CDR3 nucleotide sequence: TGTGCCAGCAGTGTTTTGAGTTCGGGGGAGGATGAAAAACTGTTTTTT. Encoded protein: CASSVLSSGEDEKLFF.

The CDR3 sequence is CASSRLGPEAFF. For the CDR3, the DNA is TGTGCCAGCAGCCGGTTGGGGCCTGAAGCTTTCTTT. The chain links TRBV12-3 or TRBV12-4 to TRBJ1-1, with a possible D match to TRBD1 (5 bases). The CDR3 spans 12 residues. Deletions cut 6 bases from V and 6 bases from J, with 11 bases between.

V and J are TRBV18 and TRBJ1-4; 7 bases fit TRBD1. J lost 6 bases, V lost 4 bases, and 5 bases had no gene match. CDR3 length: 14 amino acids. The V gene's germline CDR1 is KGHSH and CDR2 LQKENI. The CDR3 here is CASSLQGKDEKLFF. CDR3 coding DNA: TGTGCCAGCTCACTACAGGGGAAGGATGAAAAACTGTTTTTT.

The J gene is TRBJ1-3, the V gene TRBV19; D call uncertain. This CDR3 spans 13 amino acids. V was cut by 8 bases and J by 4 bases, with 12 bases left in between. The germline CDR1 and CDR2 sequences are LNHDA and SQIVND (reference sequence). The CDR3 region has the DNA TGTGCCAGTTCCACGGACCGGGGAAACACCATATATTTT. Its translation is CASSTDRGNTIYF.

The V and J genes are TRBV3-1 (or the pseudogene TRBV3-2) and TRBJ1-1; D ambiguous. The germline V gene has CDR1 LGHDT and CDR2 YNNKEL (reference sequence). V lost 1 base and J 2 bases, leaving 14 bases between the germline ends. The CDR3 covers 16 residues. The CDR3 DNA sequence: TGTGCCAGCAGCCAAGGGCTATTACGGATAAACACTGAAGCTTTCTTT. Protein sequence: CASSQGLLRINTEAFF.

This chain links TRBV20-1 with TRBJ2-1; no clear D. CDR1 is DFQATT and CDR2 is SNEGSKA in the germline V gene (reference sequence). V gave up 3 bases and J gave up 11 bases, with 11 bases separating them. This CDR3 comprises 11 residues. The CDR3 region has the DNA TGCAGTGCTAGCCGGACCTCCCAGCAGTTCTTC. Translation: CSASRTSQQFF.

This clone was seen a single time. The CDR3 spells CAISTRLAGEGQYF. CDR3 in DNA: TGTGCCATCAGTACCCGACTAGCGGGGGAGGGGCAGTACTTC. The chain carries TRBV10-3 and TRBJ2-7; TRBD2 matches 12 bases. The CDR3 contains 14 residues. Trimming took 5 bases from V and 9 from J; bases not matched to a gene: 8. Per the germline V gene, CDR1 is ENHRY and CDR2 is SYGVKD.